The 27 T cell receptor beta chains below come from one sample, sequenced in a study of regulatory T cells in long-lasting Graves disease (dated by TCRdb to about 2021). This specimen's time point label, per the study, means: newly diagnosed GD, antithyroid drugs for less than 3 months. RNA was extracted from PBMCs in TRIzol for both TCR sequencing and RNA sequencing. The library came from multiplex PCR. TCRdb shows the sequencer as Illumina HiSeq 4000. To build TCR beta libraries, CDR3 regions were amplified by Arm-PCR using iRepertoire HTBI primers. TCRdb cleaned the public reads at Q25 with fastp, built clones with MiXCR and kept in-frame beta chains. Every entry covers one CDR3 protein and lists the most common genes and DNA from its rows. A total of over 300,000 distinct CDR3 sequences appear in this sample, roughly a sixth of them only once. About 24% of the sample is in the top ten clones. Source: peripheral blood mononuclear cells (PBMCs), taken at new diagnosis, from a patient treated with antithyroid drugs. The source of these receptors is a female donor with Graves disease.

In its sample, this clonotype was seen many times. CDR3: CATSDPRSEGFSTDTQYF. The CDR3 DNA follows: TGTGCCACCAGTGACCCCAGGTCGGAAGGGTTTAGTACAGATACGCAGTATTTT. The V and J genes are TRBV24-1 and TRBJ2-3, with no clear D. Trimming removed 4 bases from V and 3 bases from J, with 22 bases in between. The V gene's germline CDR1 is KGHDR and CDR2 SFDVKD. This CDR3 is built from 18 residues.

Many counts were recorded for this clonotype. V and J are TRBV2 and TRBJ1-1, with unresolved D. The V end lost 11 bases, the J end lost 1 base, and 8 bases lay between the germline ends. The germline gives CDR1 SNHLY, CDR2 FYNNEI. There are 11 residues in the CDR3. This chain's CDR3 is CALPANTEAFF. For the CDR3, the DNA is TGTGCCCTCCCAGCGAACACTGAAGCTTTCTTT.

The chain is built from TRBV7-9 and TRBJ2-7; the D is unclear. The CDR3 consists of 12 residues. Germline V lookup: CDR1 SEHNR, CDR2 FQNEAQ (reference sequence). V was trimmed by 3 bases and J by 5 bases, leaving 8 bases between them. This chain's CDR3 is CASSFDSDEQYF. CDR3 sequence (DNA): TGTGCCAGCAGCTTTGACTCGGACGAGCAGTACTTC.

This clonotype was picked up many times. This clone may be a read error of a much larger clone one base away. The CDR3 carries no conserved terminal phenylalanine or tryptophan, so it likely arises from a read error. Written as DNA, the CDR3 is TGTGCCAGCAGCTTAGTTGCGTATGGTGAGCAGTTCCTC. Residues: CASSLVAYGEQFL. V usage is TRBV11-3 and J usage is TRBJ2-1; no clear D gene. V dropped 1 base and J dropped 9 bases, with 10 bases sitting between them. Germline CDR1 reads SGHNT; CDR2 reads YENEEA. There are 13 residues in the CDR3.

Only a few counts were recorded for this clonotype. V gene TRBV18 combines with J gene TRBJ1-6; D remains unclear. Germline V lookup: CDR1 KGHSH, CDR2 LQKENI. The CDR3 is made up of 15 amino acids. Trimming took off 1 base at V and 5 bases at J, with 9 bases between the two ends. The CDR3 nucleotides are TGTGCCAGCTCACCACAGGATTCCAATAATTCACCCCTCCACTTT. It encodes CASSPQDSNNSPLHF.

This clonotype was found many times. V is TRBV29-1 and J is TRBJ1-1; D is unclear. Trimming cost V 7 bases and J 6 bases, with 12 bases left between them. Looked up from germline, CDR1 is SQVTM and CDR2 is ANQGSEA. CDR3 length: 11 residues. The CDR3 region is CSGGLRAEAFF. The CDR3 DNA is TGCAGCGGGGGATTGAGGGCTGAAGCTTTCTTT.

This clonotype was observed at least ten times. V gene TRBV3-1 combines with J gene TRBJ2-1, with 8 bases matching TRBD1. The germline V gene has CDR1 LGHDT and CDR2 YNNKEL (reference sequence). The CDR3 contains 16 residues. V lost 4 bases to trimming and J lost 0 bases; unmatched junction nucleotides: 5. The CDR3, as DNA: TGTGCCAGCAGCCTGGACAGGGAAGACTCCTACAATGAGCAGTTCTTC. Amino acid sequence: CASSLDREDSYNEQFF.

The chain carries TRBV4-3 and TRBJ2-2, with unresolved D. Germline values: CDR1 LGHNA, CDR2 YSLEER. The CDR3 loop spans 13 amino acids. V was trimmed by 0 bases and J by 6 bases, leaving 5 bases between them. The CDR3 nucleotides are TGCGCCAGCAGCCAAGATGTGGCCGGGGAGCTGTTTTTT. Its protein is CASSQDVAGELFF.

This clonotype has just a few counts. The chain couples TRBV5-6 to TRBJ1-1; D not certain. CDR3 length: 12 residues. CDR1 is SGHDT and CDR2 is YYEEEE in the germline V gene. Trimming shortened V by 3 bases and J by 6 bases, and 9 bases separated the two germline ends. The chain's CDR3 is CASSWQEAEAFF. In DNA, the CDR3 is TGTGCCAGCAGCTGGCAGGAAGCTGAAGCTTTCTTT.

This clonotype was found a few times. The chain has TRBV2 and TRBJ2-7, with D perhaps matching TRBD2 (5 bases). Germline V gene lookup returns CDR1 SNHLY and CDR2 FYNNEI. V dropped 1 base and J dropped 4 bases, with 11 bases sitting between them. This CDR3 has 14 amino acids. This CDR3 reads CASSEDGGIYEQYF. The CDR3 DNA reads as TGTGCCAGCAGTGAAGATGGAGGAATATACGAGCAGTACTTC.

This clonotype appeared many times. The chain combines TRBV5-5 with TRBJ1-6, with D unresolved. CDR1 SGHKS and CDR2 YYEKEE come from the germline V gene (reference sequence). CDR3 length: 15 amino acids. V lost 2 bases to trimming and J lost 7 bases, with 13 bases between them. The CDR3 loop reads CASSLRKNENSPLHF. The DNA for the CDR3 is TGTGCCAGCAGCTTAAGGAAAAATGAGAATTCACCCCTCCACTTT.

The V and J genes are TRBV12-3 or TRBV12-4 and TRBJ1-1; D possibly corresponds to TRBD1 (5 bases). V was clipped by 5 bases and J by 1 base, with 11 bases between them. The CDR3 is 14 residues long. The CDR3: CASSTQGGNTEAFF. CDR3 DNA: TGTGCCAGCAGTACCCAGGGTGGGAACACTGAAGCTTTCTTT.

This clonotype was observed at least ten times. The rearrangement links TRBV11-2 to TRBJ1-6, with 7 bases aligning to TRBD1. V lost 5 bases, J lost 6 bases, and 10 bases stayed unmatched. This CDR3 comprises 16 residues. CDR1 SGHAT and CDR2 FQNNGV come from the germline V gene. The CDR3 bases are TGTGCCAGCAGCCCGAGACAGGGCGTAATTAATTCACCCCTCCACTTT. It is translated as CASSPRQGVINSPLHF.

This clonotype was found many times. The chain recombines TRBV20-1 with TRBJ2-7; 8 bases match TRBD2. Germline V gives CDR1 DFQATT, CDR2 SNEGSKA (reference sequence). With 6 bases clipped from V and 3 bases from J, the junction kept 13 bases outside the gene matches. There are 15 residues in the CDR3. This CDR3 is CSASVPGTRDYEQYF. The CDR3 coding sequence is TGCAGTGCCTCAGTCCCCGGGACTAGGGACTACGAGCAGTACTTC.

This clonotype occurred many times. This sequence joins TRBV6-2 or TRBV6-3 and TRBJ2-5, with D perhaps matching TRBD1 (5 bases). Trimming removed 5 bases from V and 2 bases from J, with 9 bases in between. The CDR3 runs to 13 residues. Germline lookup yields CDR1 MNHEY and CDR2 SVGEGT. CDR3 amino acids: CASSLTDQETQYF. The CDR3 DNA sequence: TGTGCCAGCAGTCTGACAGATCAAGAGACCCAGTACTTC.

The chain is built from TRBV28 and TRBJ2-3; D gene unclear. CDR1 is MDHEN and CDR2 is SYDVKM in the germline V gene. The ends were cut back, 4 bases at V and 0 bases at J, with 8 bases in the middle. CDR3 length equals 14 residues. The CDR3 DNA reads as TGTGCCAGCAGTTGGGTAGATAGCACAGATACGCAGTATTTT. Its protein is CASSWVDSTDTQYF.

In DNA form, the CDR3 reads TGTGCCAGTAGCCACCATCAGGGGGCCCCTTACAATGAGCAGTTCTTC. This codes for CASSHHQGAPYNEQFF. V and J are TRBV19 and TRBJ2-1; 8 bases map to TRBD1. Germline V gene data show CDR1 as LNHDA and CDR2 as SQIVND (reference sequence). The V and J ends lost 6 bases and 4 bases, in that order; junction bases with no gene match: 11. This CDR3 has 16 residues.

About this clonotype: A junction boundary mismatches the germline segment, possibly from a read error. This chain joins TRBV5-1 and TRBJ2-1, with D hard to call. The CDR3 spans 16 residues. Germline V gene sequence: CDR1 SGHRS, CDR2 YFSETQ. The CDR3 sequence: CASSLVLALSYNEQFF. CDR3 in DNA: TGTGCCAGCAGCTTGGTCCTTGCTCTCTCCTACAATGAGCAGTTCTTC.

The V and J genes are TRBV10-2 and TRBJ2-7; D not certain. Per the germline V gene, CDR1 is WSHSY and CDR2 is SAAADI. The CDR3 consists of 15 residues. With 0 bases removed from V and 2 bases from J, the gap between germline ends came to 11 bases. CDR3 nucleotides: TGCGCCAGCAGTGAGTCCGTGAGACTGACCTACGAGCAGTACTTC. Residues: CASSESVRLTYEQYF.

This clonotype was observed at least ten times. The chain links TRBV19 to TRBJ1-5, with 7 bases aligning to TRBD1. Germline V gives CDR1 LNHDA, CDR2 SQIVND (reference sequence). The V segment lost 7 bases and the J segment 2 bases; nucleotides outside the gene matches: 5. The CDR3 sequence is 14 residues long. The CDR3 here is CASILGQGNQPQHF. CDR3 DNA: TGTGCCAGTATTCTCGGACAGGGCAATCAGCCCCAGCATTTT.

This clonotype was counted ten times or more. V is TRBV29-1 and J is TRBJ2-7; D might be TRBD2 (5 bases). The germline V gene encodes CDR1 SQVTM and CDR2 ANQGSEA. Trimming pared 2 bases from V and 7 bases from J, leaving 18 bases between. This CDR3 comprises 14 residues. In DNA, the CDR3 is TGCAGCGTTGAACGGACTGGATACATAGATGAGCAGTACTTC. This sequence encodes CSVERTGYIDEQYF.

The chain carries TRBV12-3 or TRBV12-4 and TRBJ1-1; 9 bases agree with TRBD1. CDR3 size: 15 residues. The ends lost 5 bases at V and 7 bases at J; junction bases unmatched: 11. CDR3 sequence reads: CASSADTGGGHEAFF. The CDR3 DNA sequence: TGTGCCAGCAGTGCAGACACAGGGGGCGGACATGAAGCTTTCTTT.

The rearrangement uses TRBV5-6 and TRBJ1-5, with D perhaps TRBD1 (6 bases). Trimming stripped 1 base from V and 3 bases from J, with 17 bases between. CDR3 length equals 17 residues. Germline V gives CDR1 SGHDT, CDR2 YYEEEE. The chain's CDR3 is CASSLWQGNGHNQPQHF. The CDR3 DNA reads as TGTGCCAGCAGCTTGTGGCAGGGGAATGGACACAATCAGCCCCAGCATTTT.

Remarks on this clonotype: This sequence may be a read error, since a much larger clone differs from it by one base. The chain joins TRBV28 to TRBJ2-1, with D possibly matching TRBD2 (6 bases). Germline lookup yields CDR1 MDHEN and CDR2 SYDVKM. The CDR3 has 15 residues. The DNA of the CDR3 is TGTGCCAGCAGTCCCCGACCGGGAGAGGGCAATGAGCAGCTCTTC. Amino acid sequence: CASSPRPGEGNEQLF.

This clonotype was seen a few times. As the CDR3 is not closed by the conserved phenylalanine or tryptophan, this likely results from a read error. The limits of the CDR3 on the DNA are not certain, so only TCRdb's listed CDR3 is given. The rearrangement uses TRBV10-1 and TRBJ1-1. Germline V CDR1 and CDR2: WNHNN, SYGVQD (reference sequence). The length of the CDR3 is 10 amino acids, counting both ends. This chain's CDR3 is CASSVKMGSG.

Many counts were recorded for this clonotype. The chain is built from TRBV5-1 and TRBJ1-5; 9 bases fit TRBD1. The CDR3 is made up of 16 amino acids. V lost 4 bases and J lost 4; bases outside the gene matches: 9. The V gene's germline CDR1 is SGHRS and CDR2 YFSETQ. The CDR3 loop is CASSEGRDRVNQPQHF. The DNA for the CDR3 is TGCGCCAGCAGCGAAGGACGGGACAGGGTAAATCAGCCCCAGCATTTT.

The rearrangement joins TRBV9 to TRBJ2-2; unclear D gene. The V gene's germline CDR1 is SGDLS and CDR2 YYNGEE. Trimming removed 1 base from V and 0 bases from J, with 1 base in between. The CDR3 contains 13 residues. The CDR3 coding sequence is TGTGCCAGCAGCGTATCGAACACCGGGGAGCTGTTTTTT. Amino acid sequence: CASSVSNTGELFF.